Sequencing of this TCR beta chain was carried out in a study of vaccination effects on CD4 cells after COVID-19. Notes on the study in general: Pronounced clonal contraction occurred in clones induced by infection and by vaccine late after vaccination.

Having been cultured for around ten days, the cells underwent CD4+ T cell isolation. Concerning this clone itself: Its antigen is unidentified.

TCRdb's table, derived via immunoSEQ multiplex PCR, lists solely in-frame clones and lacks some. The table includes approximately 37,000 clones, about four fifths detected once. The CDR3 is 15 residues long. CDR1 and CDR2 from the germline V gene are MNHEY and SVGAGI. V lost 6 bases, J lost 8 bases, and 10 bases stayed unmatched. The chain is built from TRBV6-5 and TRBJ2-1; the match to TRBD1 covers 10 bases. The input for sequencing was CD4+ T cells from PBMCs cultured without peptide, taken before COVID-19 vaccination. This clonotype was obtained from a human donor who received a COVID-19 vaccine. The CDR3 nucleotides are TGTGCCAGCAGGAGAGACAGGGGGCGCGAATATGAGCAGTTCTTC. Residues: CASRRDRGREYEQFF.